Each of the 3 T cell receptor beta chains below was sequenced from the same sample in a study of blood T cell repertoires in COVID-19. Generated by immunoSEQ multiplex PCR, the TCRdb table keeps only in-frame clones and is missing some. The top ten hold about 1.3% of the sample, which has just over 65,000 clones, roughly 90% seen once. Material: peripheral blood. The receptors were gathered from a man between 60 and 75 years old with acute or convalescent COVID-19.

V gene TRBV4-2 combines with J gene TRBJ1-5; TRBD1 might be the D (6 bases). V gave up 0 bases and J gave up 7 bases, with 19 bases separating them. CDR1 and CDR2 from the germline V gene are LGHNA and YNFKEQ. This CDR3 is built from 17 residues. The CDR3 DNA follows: TGTGCCAGCAGCCAAGATCTATCTACAGGGTTTGGACAGCCCCAGCATTTT. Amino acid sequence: CASSQDLSTGFGQPQHF.

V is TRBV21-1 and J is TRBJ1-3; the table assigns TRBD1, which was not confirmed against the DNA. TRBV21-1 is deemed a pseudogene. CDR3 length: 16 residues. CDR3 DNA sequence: TGTGCCAGCCAAACCGGGACAGGGGGCTCTGGAAACACCATATATTTT. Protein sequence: CASQTGTGGSGNTIYF.

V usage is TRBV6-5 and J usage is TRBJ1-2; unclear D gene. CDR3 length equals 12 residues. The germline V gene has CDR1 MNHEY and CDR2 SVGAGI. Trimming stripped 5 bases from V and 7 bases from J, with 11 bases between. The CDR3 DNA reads TGTGCCAGCAGTCCTGAGGACTTTGGCTACACCTTC. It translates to CASSPEDFGYTF.